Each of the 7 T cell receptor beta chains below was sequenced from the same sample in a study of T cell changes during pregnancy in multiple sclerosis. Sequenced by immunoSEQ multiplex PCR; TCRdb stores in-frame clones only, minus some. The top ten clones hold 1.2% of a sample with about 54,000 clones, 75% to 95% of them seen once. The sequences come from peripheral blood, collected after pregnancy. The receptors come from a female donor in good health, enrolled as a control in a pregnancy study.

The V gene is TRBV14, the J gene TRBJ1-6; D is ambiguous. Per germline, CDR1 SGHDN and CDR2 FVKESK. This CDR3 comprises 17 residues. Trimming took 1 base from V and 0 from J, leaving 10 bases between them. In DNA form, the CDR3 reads TGTGCCAGCAGCCAAGGGGGTGGGAGCTCCTATAATTCACCCCTCCACTTT. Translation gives CASSQGGGSSYNSPLHF.

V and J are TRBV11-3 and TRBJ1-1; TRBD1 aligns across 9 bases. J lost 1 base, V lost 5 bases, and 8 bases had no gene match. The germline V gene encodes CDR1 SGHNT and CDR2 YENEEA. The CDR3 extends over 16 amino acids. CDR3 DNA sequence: TGTGCCAGCAGCCCTGGGACAGGGTTGTCGAACACTGAAGCTTTCTTT. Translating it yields CASSPGTGLSNTEAFF.

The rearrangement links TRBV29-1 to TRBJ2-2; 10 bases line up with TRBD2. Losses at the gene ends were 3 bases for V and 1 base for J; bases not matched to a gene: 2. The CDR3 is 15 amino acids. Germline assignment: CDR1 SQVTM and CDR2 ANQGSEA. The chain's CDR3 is CSVDTSGVNTGELFF. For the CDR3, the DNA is TGCAGCGTTGATACTAGCGGGGTGAACACCGGGGAGCTGTTTTTT.

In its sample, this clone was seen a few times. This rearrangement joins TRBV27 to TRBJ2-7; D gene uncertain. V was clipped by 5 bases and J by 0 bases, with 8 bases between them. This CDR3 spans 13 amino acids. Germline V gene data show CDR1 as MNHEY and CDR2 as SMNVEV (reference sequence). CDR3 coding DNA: TGTGCCAGCAGTCCCTTCAGCTCCTACGAGCAGTACTTC. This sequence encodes CASSPFSSYEQYF.

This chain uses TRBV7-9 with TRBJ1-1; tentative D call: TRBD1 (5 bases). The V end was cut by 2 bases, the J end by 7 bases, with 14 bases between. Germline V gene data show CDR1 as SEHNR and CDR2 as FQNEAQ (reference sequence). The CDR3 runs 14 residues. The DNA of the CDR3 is TGTGCCAGCAGCTTAAGGGGCAGGGCAGATGAAGCTTTCTTT. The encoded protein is CASSLRGRADEAFF.

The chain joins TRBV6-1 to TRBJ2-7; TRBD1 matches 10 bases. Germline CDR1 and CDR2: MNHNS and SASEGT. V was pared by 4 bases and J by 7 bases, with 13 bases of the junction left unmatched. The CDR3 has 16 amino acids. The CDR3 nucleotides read TGTGCCAGCAGTGCGGGGGGACAGGGGATCAGCCGGGAGCAGTACTTC. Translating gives CASSAGGQGISREQYF.

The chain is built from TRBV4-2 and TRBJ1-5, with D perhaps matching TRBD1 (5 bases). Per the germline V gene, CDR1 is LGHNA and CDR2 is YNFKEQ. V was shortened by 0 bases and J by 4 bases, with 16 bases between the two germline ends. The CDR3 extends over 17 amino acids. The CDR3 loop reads CASSQDSVHRTNQPQHF. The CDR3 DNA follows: TGTGCCAGCAGCCAAGATTCCGTCCACAGGACGAATCAGCCCCAGCATTTT.